This TCR beta chain appears in the sequencing data of a study of blood T cells in healthy people across ages. This CDR3 is built from 14 residues. J lost 1 base, V lost 3 bases, and 2 bases had no gene match. Germline V CDR1 and CDR2: ENHRY, SYGVKD. In its sample, this clonotype was seen a few times. With a J-beta primer mix and a sample-barcoded 5' primer, a second PCR ran about 6 to 11 cycles. One entry per CDR3 protein results from TCRdb running MiXCR on the 5' RACE reads. There are under 2 million distinct CDR3 sequences in the sample; about 35% occur only once, and approximately 10% lies in the top ten.

The chain employs TRBV10-3 and TRBJ1-1; 7 positions match TRBD1. The receptor was derived from a woman under 40 in good health. The material sequenced was blood. CDR3 sequence reads: CAISDGTANTEAFF. The CDR3 DNA sequence: TGTGCCATCAGTGATGGGACAGCGAACACTGAAGCTTTCTTT.